These T cell receptor beta chains were read from a single sample in a study of T-cell reconstitution after alpha-beta-depleted transplantation in children. MiXCR, applied by TCRdb to the PCR reads, yields one record per CDR3 protein. The sample lists some 490,000 distinct CDR3 sequences; 9.5% to 15% were seen once. The source material was PBMCs from the stem cell graft donor, sampled from the stem cell graft. Receptor source: a human donor who donated a stem cell graft to a child with combined immunodeficiency. The CDR3 runs from the conserved cysteine through the conserved F or W. D genes are given only for firm matches. Part of the rows lack a size; the others show once, few, many or a class for expanded clones.

j_gene: TRBJ2-1
abundance: -
d_gene: TRBD2
v_gene: TRBV4-3
CDR3aa: CASSQVGSGGSYNEQFF
CDR3nt: TGCGCCAGCAGCCAAGTTGGTAGCGGGGGCTCCTACAATGAGCAGTTCTTC

j_gene: TRBJ2-7
abundance: few
d_gene: -
v_gene: TRBV29-1
CDR3aa: CSVLTGRYEQYF
CDR3nt: TGCAGCGTCCTCACAGGGAGGTACGAGCAGTACTTC

j_gene: TRBJ2-5
abundance: -
d_gene: TRBD2
v_gene: TRBV5-1
CDR3aa: CASSLNPWTSPTAGETQYF
CDR3nt: TGCGCCAGCAGCTTGAACCCTTGGACTAGCCCCACAGCCGGAGAGACCCAGTACTTC

j_gene: TRBJ1-5
abundance: many
d_gene: -
v_gene: TRBV12-3/TRBV12-4
CDR3aa: CASSFRGFGSNQPQHF
CDR3nt: TGTGCCAGCAGTTTTAGGGGGTTTGGTTCCAATCAGCCCCAGCATTTT

j_gene: TRBJ2-1
abundance: -
d_gene: TRBD1
v_gene: TRBV5-1
CDR3aa: CASSSYGTGSYNEQFF
CDR3nt: TGCGCCAGCAGCTCCTATGGGACAGGCTCCTACAATGAGCAGTTCTTC

j_gene: TRBJ1-5
abundance: many
d_gene: -
v_gene: TRBV19
CDR3aa: CASSGTGGTNNQPQHF
CDR3nt: TGTGCCAGTAGTGGAACGGGGGGGACGAACAATCAGCCCCAGCATTTT

j_gene: TRBJ1-4
abundance: -
d_gene: -
v_gene: TRBV19
CDR3aa: CASRNSRYEKLFF
CDR3nt: TGTGCCAGTAGAAACAGTCGGTACGAAAAACTGTTTTTT

j_gene: TRBJ1-1
abundance: many
d_gene: -
v_gene: TRBV20-1
CDR3aa: CSAKIRGPEAFF
CDR3nt: TGCAGTGCTAAGATCCGAGGGCCTGAAGCTTTCTTT

j_gene: TRBJ1-4
abundance: few
d_gene: -
v_gene: TRBV7-8
CDR3aa: CASSGGVGYNEKLFF
CDR3nt: TGTGCCAGCAGCGGTGGAGTGGGGTATAATGAAAAACTGTTTTTT

j_gene: TRBJ2-3
abundance: few
d_gene: TRBD2
v_gene: TRBV5-1
CDR3aa: CASRDGRGLDTDTQYF
CDR3nt: TGCGCCAGCCGCGACGGGCGGGGGTTAGACACAGATACGCAGTATTTT

j_gene: TRBJ2-2
abundance: many
d_gene: TRBD1
v_gene: TRBV12-3/TRBV12-4
CDR3aa: CASSLEGQGVITGELFF
CDR3nt: TGTGCCAGCAGTTTAGAAGGACAGGGGGTGATCACCGGGGAGCTGTTTTTT

j_gene: TRBJ2-3
abundance: -
d_gene: TRBD2
v_gene: TRBV3-1
CDR3aa: CASSQGSGGFTDTQYF
CDR3nt: TGTGCCAGCAGCCAAGGTAGCGGGGGGTTCACAGATACGCAGTATTTT

j_gene: TRBJ2-7
abundance: few
d_gene: -
v_gene: TRBV3-1
CDR3aa: CASSLRGSWPYEQYF
CDR3nt: TGTGCCAGCAGTCTGCGAGGCAGCTGGCCCTACGAGCAGTACTTC

j_gene: TRBJ2-4
abundance: -
d_gene: -
v_gene: TRBV7-2
CDR3aa: CASSLLSRRAHIQYF
CDR3nt: TGTGCCAGCAGCTTACTCTCGCGGAGGGCGCACATTCAGTACTTC

j_gene: TRBJ2-7
abundance: few
d_gene: -
v_gene: TRBV5-1
CDR3aa: CASSLALEAAEQYF
CDR3nt: TGCGCCAGCAGCTTGGCCTTAGAGGCGGCCGAGCAGTACTTC

j_gene: TRBJ1-1
abundance: many
d_gene: TRBD1
v_gene: TRBV29-1
CDR3aa: CSVEDLLDRGAFF
CDR3nt: TGCAGCGTTGAAGATCTTTTGGACAGGGGAGCTTTCTTT

j_gene: TRBJ2-3
abundance: many
d_gene: -
v_gene: TRBV7-9
CDR3aa: CASSLGLAMDTQYF
CDR3nt: TGTGCCAGCAGCTTAGGGCTAGCCATGGATACGCAGTATTTT

j_gene: TRBJ2-7
abundance: few
d_gene: TRBD1
v_gene: TRBV20-1
CDR3aa: CSARDLQGAEYF
CDR3nt: TGCAGTGCTAGAGACCTACAGGGGGCTGAGTACTTC

j_gene: TRBJ2-7
abundance: -
d_gene: -
v_gene: TRBV5-1
CDR3aa: CASSLGAGLLHYEQYF
CDR3nt: TGCGCCAGCAGCCTCGGGGCGGGCCTATTACACTACGAGCAGTACTTC

j_gene: TRBJ2-1
abundance: many
d_gene: -
v_gene: TRBV12-3/TRBV12-4
CDR3aa: CATGGVGEQFF
CDR3nt: TGTGCCACCGGAGGGGTGGGTGAGCAGTTCTTC

j_gene: TRBJ2-7
abundance: few
d_gene: -
v_gene: TRBV12-3/TRBV12-4
CDR3aa: CASGRETYEQYF
CDR3nt: TGTGCCAGTGGGCGGGAAACCTACGAGCAGTACTTC

j_gene: TRBJ2-1
abundance: many
d_gene: TRBD1
v_gene: TRBV5-1
CDR3aa: CASSSWEAGGRNEQFF
CDR3nt: TGCGCCAGCAGCTCGTGGGAGGCAGGGGGCCGGAATGAGCAGTTCTTC

j_gene: TRBJ2-2
abundance: -
d_gene: TRBD2
v_gene: TRBV20-1
CDR3aa: CSARGLAGLTGELFF
CDR3nt: TGCAGTGCGAGAGGTCTAGCGGGATTGACCGGGGAGCTGTTTTTT

j_gene: TRBJ1-2
abundance: few
d_gene: -
v_gene: TRBV28
CDR3aa: CASSLQGPLTIYGYTF
CDR3nt: TGTGCCAGCAGTTTACAGGGACCCCTTACCATTTATGGCTACACCTTC

j_gene: TRBJ2-3
abundance: -
d_gene: TRBD2
v_gene: TRBV15
CDR3aa: CATSRDAATSGSNTQYF
CDR3nt: TGTGCCACCAGCAGAGATGCGGCTACTAGCGGGAGTAATACGCAGTATTTT

j_gene: TRBJ2-2
abundance: -
d_gene: TRBD2
v_gene: TRBV7-3
CDR3aa: CASSPRGGQAGELFF
CDR3nt: TGTGCCAGCAGCCCCCGCGGGGGGCAGGCCGGGGAGCTGTTTTTT